This T cell receptor (beta chain) stems from a study of T-cell memory formation after mild COVID-19. TCRdb reprocessed the 5' RACE reads via MiXCR and lists one record per CDR3 protein. The repertoire includes 470,000 or so distinct CDR3 sequences, roughly 25% of them detected once, and approximately 12% sits in the top ten. This TCR was sampled from an adult woman who had mild COVID-19 (a few samples of this study predate the infection). Cell type and time point are not known. The sample was PBMCs or a T cell subset sorted from them (not recorded which).

The chain's CDR3 is CSARESRAAFF. In DNA, the CDR3 is TGCAGTGCTAGAGAATCCCGGGCAGCTTTCTTT. J is TRBJ1-1 and V is TRBV20-1; D gene ambiguous. V was trimmed by 0 bases and J by 10 bases, leaving 9 bases between them. CDR3 size: 11 residues. Germline-derived CDR1 and CDR2 are DFQATT and SNEGSKA (reference sequence).